The present TCR beta chain was sequenced within a study of shared clonotypes between healthy human individuals. Looking at the study overall: Aged 18 to 49, the donors were a couple of women and a few men.

TCRdb's copy holds only in-frame clones and misses some; the assay was immunoSEQ multiplex PCR. The table lists 1.5 million to 1.9 million clones, 95% to 99% of them singletons. V lost 6 bases and J lost 2, with 10 bases in between. This CDR3 is 14 amino acids long. Germline V gene data show CDR1 as MNHEY and CDR2 as SVGAGI. The sample was naive CD4+ T cells sorted from blood. Specified subset: CD45RA+ positively selected. This TCR came from a man aged 25 to 40 in good health. The V call is TRBV6-5, the J call TRBJ1-4; no firm D call. The CDR3 region has the DNA TGTGCCAGCAGCTCGGGGTGGACTAATGAAAAACTGTTTTTT. This gives the protein CASSSGWTNEKLFF.